Following are 15 T cell receptor beta chains from one sample sequenced in a study of blood T cell repertoires in COVID-19. Sequencing was performed with immunoSEQ multiplex PCR; in TCRdb, only in-frame clones are kept and a portion is missing. The sample carries 200,000 to 250,000 clones, about 88% recorded once. Sequencing was done on a sample of peripheral blood. All receptors derive from a woman in her forties or fifties with COVID-19, enrolled during active disease.

The chain is built from TRBV18 and TRBJ2-1; weak D call: TRBD1 (6 bases). Trimming took off 3 bases at V and 7 bases at J, with 10 bases between the two ends. The CDR3 has 13 residues. In germline, CDR1 is KGHSH, CDR2 LQKENI. CDR3 loop: CASSPRGENEQFF. The CDR3 region has the DNA TGTGCCAGCTCACCCAGGGGTGAGAATGAGCAGTTCTTC.

The chain has TRBV9 and TRBJ2-5; TRBD2 matches at 7 bases. The CDR3 runs 14 residues. After removal of 0 bases from V and 4 bases from J, the junction contained 3 bases not matched to a gene. Per the germline V gene, CDR1 is SGDLS and CDR2 is YYNGEE. The CDR3 DNA reads TGTGCCAGCAGCGTAGCCAGCGGGGTAGAGACCCAGTACTTC. As protein: CASSVASGVETQYF.

This clone was seen once. The chain recombines TRBV27 with TRBJ1-2, with D maybe TRBD1 (6 bases). V was shortened by 5 bases and J by 6 bases, with 16 bases between the two germline ends. Germline V CDR1 and CDR2: MNHEY, SMNVEV (reference sequence). CDR3 length equals 14 residues. The CDR3 DNA sequence: TGTGCCAGCAGTACCCGACAGGATTACGATGGCTACACCTTC. Translated: CASSTRQDYDGYTF.

This clone is a singleton in its sample. The chain carries TRBV3-1 (or the pseudogene TRBV3-2) and TRBJ2-5; no definite D call. V was clipped by 0 bases and J by 5 bases, with 16 bases between them. In germline, CDR1 is LGHDT, CDR2 YNNKEL (reference sequence). CDR3 size: 16 residues. The CDR3 loop reads CASSQEAGLVSETQYF. The CDR3 DNA reads as TGTGCCAGCAGCCAAGAGGCAGGCCTCGTTTCGGAGACCCAGTACTTC.

The chain links TRBV6-1 to TRBJ1-5, with unresolved D. Germline assignment: CDR1 MNHNS and CDR2 SASEGT. The length of the CDR3 is 16 residues. The V end lost 2 bases, the J end lost 1 base, and 12 bases lay between the germline ends. CDR3 sequence: CASSEMGGLSNQPQHF. As DNA, the CDR3 is TGTGCCAGCAGTGAAATGGGAGGCCTAAGCAATCAGCCCCAGCATTTT.

The CDR3, as DNA: TGTGCCACCAGCAGAGATCGGGGACAGCCCCAGCATTTT. This translates into CATSRDRGQPQHF. The gene calls are TRBV15 and TRBJ1-5; D is unresolved. This CDR3 is built from 13 residues. Germline V lookup: CDR1 LNHNV, CDR2 YYDKDF (reference sequence). Trimming left V 0 bases short and J 7 bases short, with 7 bases between.

The chain is built from TRBV25-1 and TRBJ1-1, with D tentatively TRBD1 (5 bases). The CDR3 loop spans 13 amino acids. The germline gives CDR1 MGHDK, CDR2 SYGVNS. Trimming pared 2 bases from V and 5 bases from J, leaving 9 bases between. The CDR3 loop reads CASSEQGPTEAFF. CDR3 sequence (DNA): TGTGCCAGCAGTGAACAGGGCCCGACTGAAGCTTTCTTT.

The rearrangement joins TRBV5-1 to TRBJ1-1; D call uncertain. The CDR3 loop spans 14 amino acids. V was cut by 1 base and J by 4 bases, with 11 bases left in between. Germline V gives CDR1 SGHRS, CDR2 YFSETQ. The CDR3 DNA reads TGCGCCAGCAGCTTGTTCGGGTTTGGCACTGAAGCTTTCTTT. Its translation: CASSLFGFGTEAFF. Combining the CDR3 with reference TRBV5-1 and TRBJ1-1 gives the whole variable domain KAGVTQTPRYLIKTRGQQVTLSCSPISGHRSVSWYQQTPGQGLQFLFEYFSETQRNKGNFPGRFSGRQFSNSRSEMNVSTLELGDSALYLCASSLFGFGTEAFFGQGTRLTVV.

The chain recombines TRBV5-4 with TRBJ2-1; maybe TRBD2 (5 bases). Germline assignment: CDR1 SGHNT and CDR2 YYREEE (reference sequence). Trimming removed 3 bases from V and 6 bases from J, with 19 bases in between. The CDR3 is made up of 16 amino acids. In DNA, the CDR3 is TGTGCCAGCAGCTCCCCCGGGGTCTTAACTACCAATGAGCAGTTCTTC. Residues: CASSSPGVLTTNEQFF.

The chain has TRBV28 and TRBJ1-3; D not certain. The CDR3 is 16 amino acids. CDR1 is MDHEN and CDR2 is SYDVKM in the germline V gene. V was clipped by 7 bases and J by 0 bases, with 16 bases between them. CDR3 amino acids: CASTYLRVGSGNTIYF. The CDR3 DNA is TGTGCCAGCACCTATCTGAGGGTAGGCTCTGGAAACACCATATATTTT.

This chain joins TRBV7-3 and TRBJ2-1; 10 bases are shared with TRBD1. The CDR3 sequence is 15 residues long. The germline V gene encodes CDR1 SGHTA and CDR2 FQGTGA. The trim removed 5 bases at V and 6 bases at J, leaving 7 bases unmatched. This CDR3 reads CASSRGTGAGNEQFF. CDR3 bases: TGTGCCAGCAGCCGTGGGACAGGGGCGGGCAATGAGCAGTTCTTC.

This clone showed up many times. The chain links TRBV2 to TRBJ2-7, with 12 bases matching TRBD2. Trimming removed 6 bases from V and 0 bases from J; junction bases left unmatched: 9. Germline values: CDR1 SNHLY, CDR2 FYNNEI. This CDR3 region has 17 residues. CDR3 amino acids: CASSPTSGGVFSYEQYF. CDR3 DNA: TGTGCCAGCAGCCCGACTAGCGGGGGTGTATTCTCCTACGAGCAGTACTTC.

V is TRBV5-1 and J is TRBJ2-1; TRBD2 aligns across 8 bases. The CDR3 spans 16 residues. V shed 1 base, J shed 7 bases, and the junction held 10 bases outside the gene matches. Germline lookup yields CDR1 SGHRS and CDR2 YFSETQ. CDR3 in DNA: TGCGCCAGCAGCTTGCGGGAGGGTACCGTTGTAAATGAGCAGTTCTTC. Protein: CASSLREGTVVNEQFF.

The V call is TRBV7-9, the J call TRBJ2-7; tentative D call: TRBD1 (6 bases). Germline lookup yields CDR1 SEHNR and CDR2 FQNEAQ (reference sequence). The CDR3 sequence is 14 residues long. V was clipped by 5 bases and J by 0 bases, with 11 bases between them. CDR3 in amino acids: CASSRDRISYEQYF. CDR3 bases: TGTGCCAGCAGCAGAGACAGGATCTCCTACGAGCAGTACTTC. Full variable domain (rest looked up from reference TRBV7-9 and TRBJ2-7): DTGVSQNPRHKITKRGQNVTFRCDPISEHNRLYWYRQTLGQGPEFLTYFQNEAQLEKSRLLSDRFSAERPKGSFSTLEIQRTEQGDSAMYLCASSRDRISYEQYFGPGTRLTVT.

A single count supports this clone. J is TRBJ2-4 and V is TRBV27; 11 nucleotides align to TRBD2. This CDR3 comprises 18 residues. V shed 5 bases, J shed 4 bases, and the junction held 13 bases outside the gene matches. Germline loops: CDR1 MNHEY, CDR2 SMNVEV (reference sequence). CDR3: CASSTYQTSGEPKNIQYF. Here the CDR3 DNA reads TGTGCCAGCAGTACTTACCAGACTAGCGGGGAACCAAAAAACATTCAGTACTTC.